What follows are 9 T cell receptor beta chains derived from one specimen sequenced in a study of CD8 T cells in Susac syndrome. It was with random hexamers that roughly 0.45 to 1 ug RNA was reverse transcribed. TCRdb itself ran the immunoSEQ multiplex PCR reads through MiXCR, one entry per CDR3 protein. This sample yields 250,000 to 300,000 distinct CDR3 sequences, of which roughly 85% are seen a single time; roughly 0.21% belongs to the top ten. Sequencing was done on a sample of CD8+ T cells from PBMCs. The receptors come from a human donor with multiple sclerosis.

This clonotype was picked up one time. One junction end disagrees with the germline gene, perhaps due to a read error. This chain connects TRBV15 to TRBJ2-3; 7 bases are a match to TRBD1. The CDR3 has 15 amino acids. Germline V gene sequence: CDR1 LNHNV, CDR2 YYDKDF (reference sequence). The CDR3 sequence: CATSGETGKTDTQYF. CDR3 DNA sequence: TGTGCCACCAGCGGAGAGACAGGGAAGACAGATACGCAGTATTTT.

The CDR3 bases are TGTGCCAGCAGCTTACGAGGCGTCGGGGAGCTGTTTTTT. Translation: CASSLRGVGELFF. The gene calls are TRBV11-3 and TRBJ2-2; D not resolved. The CDR3 length is 13 residues. The germline V gene has CDR1 SGHNT and CDR2 YENEEA. V lost 2 bases and J lost 7, with 8 bases in between.

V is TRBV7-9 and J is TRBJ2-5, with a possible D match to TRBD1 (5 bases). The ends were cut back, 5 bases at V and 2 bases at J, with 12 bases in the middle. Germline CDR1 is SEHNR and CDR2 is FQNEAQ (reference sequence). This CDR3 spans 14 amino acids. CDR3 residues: CASSRRAGQETQYF. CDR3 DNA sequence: TGTGCCAGCAGCCGACGGGCAGGGCAAGAGACCCAGTACTTC.

The CDR3 protein is CASSESGRSTDTQYF. The CDR3 DNA reads TGCGCCAGCAGTGAGTCTGGCAGAAGCACAGATACGCAGTATTTT. V usage is TRBV10-1 and J usage is TRBJ2-3; D gene ambiguous. The CDR3 is made up of 15 amino acids. Trimming pared 0 bases from V and 0 bases from J, leaving 7 bases between. Germline V gene data show CDR1 as WNHNN and CDR2 as SYGVQD (reference sequence).

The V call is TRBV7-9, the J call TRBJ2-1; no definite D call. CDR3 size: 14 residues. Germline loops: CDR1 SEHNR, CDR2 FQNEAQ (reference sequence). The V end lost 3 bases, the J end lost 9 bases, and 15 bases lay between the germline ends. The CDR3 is CASSFSPGRAEQFF. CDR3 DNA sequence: TGTGCCAGCAGCTTCAGTCCCGGTAGGGCTGAGCAGTTCTTC.

The CDR3 sequence is CSVFAPSSYNEQFF. The CDR3 region has the DNA TGCAGCGTTTTTGCTCCGAGCTCCTACAATGAGCAGTTCTTC. The chain links TRBV29-1 to TRBJ2-1; D call uncertain. This CDR3 region has 14 residues. V dropped 5 bases and J dropped 0 bases, with 11 bases sitting between them. Germline values: CDR1 SQVTM, CDR2 ANQGSEA.

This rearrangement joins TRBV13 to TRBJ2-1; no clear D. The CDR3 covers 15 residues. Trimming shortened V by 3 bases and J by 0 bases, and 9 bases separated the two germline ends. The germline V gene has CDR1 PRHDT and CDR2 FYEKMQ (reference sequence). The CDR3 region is CASSFGRSSYNEQFF. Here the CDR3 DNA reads TGTGCCAGCAGCTTCGGCAGGAGCTCCTACAATGAGCAGTTCTTC.

The CDR3 nucleotides are TGTGCCAGCATTGGGACTAGCGGGAGGGCAGATACGCAGTATTTT. Residues: CASIGTSGRADTQYF. The rearrangement uses TRBV12-3 or TRBV12-4 and TRBJ2-3; 16 bases are shared with TRBD2. CDR3 length equals 15 residues. After removal of 7 bases from V and 4 bases from J, the junction contained 2 bases not matched to a gene.

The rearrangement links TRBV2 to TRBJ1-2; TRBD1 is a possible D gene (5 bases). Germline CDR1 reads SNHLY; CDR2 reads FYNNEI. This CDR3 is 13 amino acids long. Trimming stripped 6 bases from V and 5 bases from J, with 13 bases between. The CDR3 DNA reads TGTGCCAGCAGCCGAGAAGGGGAGTATGGCTACACCTTC. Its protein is CASSREGEYGYTF.